This T cell receptor beta chain was observed in a study of blood T cell repertoires in COVID-19. For the study at large: COVID-19 samples from acute and convalescent phases originated in the United States, Italy and Spain. In each case, the material was cDNA or gDNA derived from T cells, B-cell-depleted T cells, or PBMCs.

Per the original data handling: Reference gene primer amplification yielded estimated nucleated cell counts. Repertoires were generated with immunoSEQ multiplex PCR, while TCRdb's copy carries only in-frame clones and drops some. D and trimming come from the DNA, and the V and J calls and clone size come from that table. The sample yields roughly 200,000 clones, about four fifths seen once. The CDR3 sequence is 15 residues long. Germline assignment: CDR1 GTSNPN and CDR2 SVGIG (reference sequence). Trimming shortened V by 6 bases and J by 4 bases, and 16 bases separated the two germline ends. This rearrangement joins TRBV30 to TRBJ1-6, with D tentatively TRBD1 (6 bases). The sequence was obtained from a middle-aged man with active or convalescent COVID-19. Sequenced sample: peripheral blood. The chain's CDR3 is CACNRRGGYNSPLHF. CDR3 bases: TGTGCCTGTAACCGGAGGGGGGGTTATAATTCACCCCTCCACTTT.